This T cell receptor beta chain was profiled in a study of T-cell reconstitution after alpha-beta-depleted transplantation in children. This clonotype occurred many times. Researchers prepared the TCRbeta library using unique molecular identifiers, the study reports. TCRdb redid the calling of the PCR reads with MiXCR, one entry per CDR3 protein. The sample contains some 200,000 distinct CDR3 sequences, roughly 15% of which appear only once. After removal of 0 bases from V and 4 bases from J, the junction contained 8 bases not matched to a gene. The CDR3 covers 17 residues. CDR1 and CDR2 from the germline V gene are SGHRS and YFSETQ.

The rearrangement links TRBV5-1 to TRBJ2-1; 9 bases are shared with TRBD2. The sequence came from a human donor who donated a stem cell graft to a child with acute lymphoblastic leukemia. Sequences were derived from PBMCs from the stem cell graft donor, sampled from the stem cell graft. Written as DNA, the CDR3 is TGCGCCAGCAGCTTGGCGGGTAGCGGGAGCATGTACAATGAGCAGTTCTTC. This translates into CASSLAGSGSMYNEQFF.